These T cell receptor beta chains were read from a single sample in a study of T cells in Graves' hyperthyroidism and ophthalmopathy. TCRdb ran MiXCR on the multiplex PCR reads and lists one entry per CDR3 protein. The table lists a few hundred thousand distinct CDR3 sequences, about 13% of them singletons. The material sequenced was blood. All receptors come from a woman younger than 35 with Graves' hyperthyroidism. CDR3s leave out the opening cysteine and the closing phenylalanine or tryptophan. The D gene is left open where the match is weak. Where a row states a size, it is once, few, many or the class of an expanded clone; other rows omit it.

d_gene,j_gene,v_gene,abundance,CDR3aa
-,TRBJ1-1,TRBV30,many,AWTRTANTEAF
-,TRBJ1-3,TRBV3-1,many,ASSPDGGGNTIY
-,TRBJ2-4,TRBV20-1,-,SARDLDLAKNIQY
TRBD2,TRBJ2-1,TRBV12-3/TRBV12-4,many,ASSAVTSGGLQYNEQF
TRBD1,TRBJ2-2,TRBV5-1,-,ASSQGQGGTGELF
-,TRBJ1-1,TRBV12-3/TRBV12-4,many,ASSPRQNWAF
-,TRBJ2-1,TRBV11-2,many,ASSLLRTYNEQF
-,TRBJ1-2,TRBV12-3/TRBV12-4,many,ASSPGREELYGYT
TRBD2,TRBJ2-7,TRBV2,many,ASSDGEGWRWEQY
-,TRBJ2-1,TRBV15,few,ATSRHPQAGSNEQF
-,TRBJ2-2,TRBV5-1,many,ASSTWPKGTGELF
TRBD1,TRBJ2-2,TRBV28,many,ASSFYRGRTGELF
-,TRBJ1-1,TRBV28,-,ASITGLGLNTEAF
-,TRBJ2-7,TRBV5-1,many,ASSAWDGSYEQY
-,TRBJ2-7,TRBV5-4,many,ASSHPLGGGPYEQY
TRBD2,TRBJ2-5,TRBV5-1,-,ASSLALTSGGLYQETQY
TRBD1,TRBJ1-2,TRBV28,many,ASTWGTGSNYGYT
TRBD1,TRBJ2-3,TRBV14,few,ASSQVDYRGTGGADTQY
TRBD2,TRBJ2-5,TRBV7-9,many,ASSPLGLAEETQY
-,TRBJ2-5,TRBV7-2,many,ASSSDQRVETQY
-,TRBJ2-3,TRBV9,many,ASSVDGSRTDTQY
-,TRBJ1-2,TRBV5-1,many,ASSPGHNYGYT
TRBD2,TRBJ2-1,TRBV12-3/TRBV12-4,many,ASSSSLGLAGVDPYNEQF
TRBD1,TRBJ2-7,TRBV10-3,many,AISDGDRALYEQY
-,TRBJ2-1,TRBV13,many,ASSLWGQDNEQF
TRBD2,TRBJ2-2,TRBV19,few,ASSRAGVRELF
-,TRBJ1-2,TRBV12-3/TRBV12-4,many,ASSLARGAHYGYT
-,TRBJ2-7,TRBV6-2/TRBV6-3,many,ASTTRYGLKVYEQY
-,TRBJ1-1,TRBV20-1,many,SARKRQLNTEAF
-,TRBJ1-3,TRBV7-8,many,ASSPLVGNTIY
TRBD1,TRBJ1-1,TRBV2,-,ASSVTYPGQGNTEAF
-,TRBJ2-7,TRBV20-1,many,SASSSAASSYEQY
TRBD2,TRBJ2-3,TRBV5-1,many,ASSLIPAGRGFHTDTQY
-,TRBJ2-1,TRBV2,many,ASSSRDTNNEQF
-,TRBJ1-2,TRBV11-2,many,AIQGSYYGYT
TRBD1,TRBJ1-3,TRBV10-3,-,AISGVQGSGNTIY
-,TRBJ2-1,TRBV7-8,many,ASSRVVFDEQF
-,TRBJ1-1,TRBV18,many,ASSPGEVNTEAF
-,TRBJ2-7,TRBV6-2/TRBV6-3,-,ASSAVTGIYEQY
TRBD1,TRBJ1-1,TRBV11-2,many,ASGRQGTLNTEAF
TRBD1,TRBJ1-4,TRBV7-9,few,ASSAGQGGEKLF